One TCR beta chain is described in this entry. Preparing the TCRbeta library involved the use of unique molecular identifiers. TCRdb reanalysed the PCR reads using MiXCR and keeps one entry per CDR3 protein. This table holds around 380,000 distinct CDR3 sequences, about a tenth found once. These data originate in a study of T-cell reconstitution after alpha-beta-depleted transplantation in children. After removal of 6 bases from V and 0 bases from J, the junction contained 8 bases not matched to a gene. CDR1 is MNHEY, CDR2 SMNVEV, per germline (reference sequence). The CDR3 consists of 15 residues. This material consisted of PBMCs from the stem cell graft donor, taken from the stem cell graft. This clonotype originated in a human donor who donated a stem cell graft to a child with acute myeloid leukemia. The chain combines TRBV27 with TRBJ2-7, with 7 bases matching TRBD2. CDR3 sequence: CASRPLWGGSYEQYF. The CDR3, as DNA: TGTGCCAGCAGGCCCCTGTGGGGGGGCTCCTACGAGCAGTACTTC.